The clone carrying this TCR beta chain was seen just once. Its antigen is unknown. V gave up 0 bases and J gave up 4 bases, with 17 bases separating them. From germline, CDR1 is SGHDN and CDR2 FVKESK. CDR3 size: 17 residues. This sample is drawn from a study of cytomegalovirus exposure and HLA in healthy donors. Study information: The same platform used for the 500 to 850 first-cohort repertoires was also used for the 95 to 150 validation repertoires, as a later analysis reported.

Overall study findings and caveats: The TCR clusters that emerged in the first cohort tended, a later analysis found, to co-occur in the roughly 130 validation repertoires. Under in vitro conditions, a few CMV-associated chains were confirmed as specific for CMV antigens. A classifier reportedly called cytomegalovirus status with high sensitivity and specificity.

Some clones are missing from TCRdb's copy, which holds only in-frame ones; the method was immunoSEQ multiplex PCR. Of about 160,000 clones listed, roughly 90% are singletons. Sequencing was done on a sample of PBMCs. This receptor was identified in a woman aged 25 to 39 in good health and CMV-seronegative. The chain links TRBV14 to TRBJ2-3; possible D gene TRBD1, 5 bases. The CDR3 DNA sequence: TGTGCCAGCAGCCAAGATCTTGCAGGGTTTTACTCAGATACGCAGTATTTT. This codes for CASSQDLAGFYSDTQYF.